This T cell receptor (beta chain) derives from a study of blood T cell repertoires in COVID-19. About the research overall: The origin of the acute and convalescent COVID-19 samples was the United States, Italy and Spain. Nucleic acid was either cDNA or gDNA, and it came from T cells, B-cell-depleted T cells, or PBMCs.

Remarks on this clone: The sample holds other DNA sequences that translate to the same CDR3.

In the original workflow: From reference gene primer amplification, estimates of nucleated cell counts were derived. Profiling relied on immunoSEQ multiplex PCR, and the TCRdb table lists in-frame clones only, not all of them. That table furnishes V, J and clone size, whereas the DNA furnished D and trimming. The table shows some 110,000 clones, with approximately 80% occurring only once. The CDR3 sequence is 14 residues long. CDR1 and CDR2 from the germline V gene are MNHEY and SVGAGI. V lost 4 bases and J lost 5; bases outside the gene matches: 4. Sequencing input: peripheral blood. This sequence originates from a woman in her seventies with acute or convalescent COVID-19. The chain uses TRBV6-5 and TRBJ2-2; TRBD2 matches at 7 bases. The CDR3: CASSWGGETGELFF. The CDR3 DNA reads TGTGCCAGCAGTTGGGGGGGAGAAACCGGGGAGCTGTTTTTT.